These 23 T cell receptor beta chains originate from one sample sequenced in a study of T cell repertoires in cytomegalovirus infection. One entry per CDR3 protein results from TCRdb running MiXCR on the reads. The repertoire consists of approximately 730,000 distinct CDR3 sequences, with 30% to 35% occurring once and the leading ten covering roughly 18%. Antigen specificity for these receptors is unknown. Source: cultured PBMCs, taken from culture after CMV antigen stimulation. All receptors derive from a human donor in good health (CMV status not recorded). Some clones in this sample may be carry-over from other donors' samples.

A few counts support this clonotype. This chain links TRBV6-5 with TRBJ2-1; D unclear. This CDR3 comprises 11 residues. With 4 bases removed from V and 9 bases from J, the gap between germline ends came to 7 bases. Germline V gene sequence: CDR1 MNHEY, CDR2 SVGAGI. This CDR3 reads CASSLTGEQFF. The CDR3 bases are TGTGCCAGCAGTTTAACGGGTGAGCAGTTCTTC.

The chain couples TRBV20-1 to TRBJ2-3, with a tentative D call TRBD2 (5 bases). Trimming took 5 bases from V and 4 from J, leaving 19 bases between them. The CDR3 has 15 amino acids. CDR1 and CDR2 (germline): DFQATT, SNEGSKA (reference sequence). CDR3 protein: CSAGPGSEGADTQYF. CDR3 nucleotides: TGCAGTGCTGGACCGGGCAGTGAGGGAGCAGATACGCAGTATTTT.

The chain is built from TRBV6-1 and TRBJ1-1; 10 bases line up with TRBD1. This CDR3 is built from 13 residues. Germline trimming cut 4 bases from V and 6 bases from J; bases unmatched to any gene: 2. The germline CDR1 and CDR2 sequences are MNHNS and SASEGT. The CDR3, as DNA: TGTGCCAGCAGTGTGGACAGGGGGTCTGAAGCTTTCTTT. Residues: CASSVDRGSEAFF.

In its sample, this clonotype was seen a few times. The chain joins TRBV6-6 to TRBJ1-2; D is perhaps TRBD1 (5 bases). CDR3 length equals 18 residues. CDR1 is MNHNY and CDR2 is SVGAGI in the germline V gene (reference sequence). Trimming removed 3 bases from V and 1 base from J, with 21 bases in between. The CDR3, as DNA: TGTGCCAGCAGTTATGGGGGGGTCGGCGTGAACATTAACTATGGCTACACCTTC. This sequence encodes CASSYGGVGVNINYGYTF.

The rearrangement uses TRBV29-1 and TRBJ1-2; tentatively, D is TRBD1 (5 bases). V dropped 7 bases and J dropped 1 base, with 10 bases sitting between them. The germline V gene encodes CDR1 SQVTM and CDR2 ANQGSEA. The CDR3 totals 12 residues. CDR3 coding DNA: TGCAGCGCGGACACTAGTAACTATGGCTACACCTTC. It codes for CSADTSNYGYTF.

This rearrangement joins TRBV4-3 to TRBJ2-3; 8 bases fit TRBD2. Losses at the gene ends were 1 base for V and 6 bases for J; bases not matched to a gene: 9. Per germline, CDR1 LGHNA and CDR2 YSLEER. The CDR3 contains 16 residues. CDR3 nucleotides: TGCGCCAGCAGCCAAGCGGCTAGCGGGTTGGGGGATACGCAGTATTTT. Its translation is CASSQAASGLGDTQYF.

The chain employs TRBV6-2 or TRBV6-3 and TRBJ2-1, with TRBD2 matching over 7 bases. Germline V CDR1 and CDR2: MNHEY, SVGEGT. This CDR3 spans 14 amino acids. Trimming removed 2 bases from V and 9 bases from J; junction bases left unmatched: 7. The CDR3 loop is CASSYPTSVGEQFF. CDR3 nucleotide sequence: TGTGCCAGCAGTTACCCTACTAGCGTGGGTGAGCAGTTCTTC.

V gene TRBV12-3 or TRBV12-4 combines with J gene TRBJ2-3; 7 nucleotides agree with TRBD2. With 5 bases clipped from V and 3 bases from J, the junction kept 8 bases outside the gene matches. This CDR3 comprises 15 residues. The CDR3 bases are TGTGCCAGCAGTAAACCCCTGCGGGGGACAGATACGCAGTATTTT. Protein: CASSKPLRGTDTQYF.

This clonotype was seen a single time. The chain employs TRBV10-3 and TRBJ2-1; D is unclear. CDR1 is ENHRY and CDR2 is SYGVKD in the germline V gene. Between the trimmed V and J ends, which lost 9 bases and 4 bases, there was a span of 13 bases. The CDR3 length is 13 residues. The CDR3 DNA reads TGTGCCATTCGGATTGAGGTTTACAATGAGCAGTTCTTC. Residues: CAIRIEVYNEQFF.

There are a few counts of this clonotype. The rearrangement uses TRBV29-1 and TRBJ2-7; 9 nucleotides match TRBD1. The CDR3 totals 13 residues. J lost 6 bases, V lost 4 bases, and 7 bases had no gene match. Germline CDR1 is SQVTM and CDR2 is ANQGSEA. The CDR3 DNA reads as TGCAGCGTTGGAATGGACAGGGGAATCGAGCAGTACTTC. This gives the protein CSVGMDRGIEQYF.

This clonotype was seen repeatedly, ten times or more. The V call is TRBV7-2, the J call TRBJ2-3, with 10 bases that match TRBD2. Germline V gives CDR1 SGHTA, CDR2 FQGNSA. The CDR3 sequence is 15 residues long. After removal of 4 bases from V and 5 bases from J, the junction contained 6 bases not matched to a gene. Here the CDR3 DNA reads TGTGCCAGCAGCTACCTAGCGGGAGTGGTAGATACGCAGTATTTT. As protein: CASSYLAGVVDTQYF.

This chain connects TRBV3-1 to TRBJ2-1; D perhaps matches TRBD1 (6 bases). This CDR3 is 15 amino acids long. Germline-derived CDR1 and CDR2 are LGHDT and YNNKEL (reference sequence). V was cut by 4 bases and J by 2 bases, with 12 bases left in between. CDR3 sequence: CASSPYRVPYNEQFF. The CDR3 DNA is TGTGCCAGCAGCCCGTACAGGGTCCCCTACAATGAGCAGTTCTTC.

V and J are TRBV23-1 and TRBJ1-5; D is undetermined. TRBV23-1 is an ORF; its function is uncertain. The CDR3 covers 16 residues. Trimming removed 3 bases from V and 5 bases from J, with 17 bases in between. The CDR3 region has the DNA TGCGCCAGCAGTCATCGGGCAGGAGGGCCGTATCAGCCCCAGCATTTT. This gives the protein CASSHRAGGPYQPQHF.

The V and J genes are TRBV6-2 or TRBV6-3 and TRBJ1-2; no clear D. The V end lost 2 bases, the J end lost 4 bases, and 17 bases lay between the germline ends. CDR3 length: 16 amino acids. Germline values: CDR1 MNHEY, CDR2 SVGEGT. CDR3 sequence (DNA): TGTGCCAGCAGTTACCCCTACCTGGATAGACGCTATGGCTACACCTTC. This translates into CASSYPYLDRRYGYTF.

With respect to this clonotype: One junction end disagrees with the germline gene, perhaps due to a read error. The J gene is TRBJ1-3, the V gene TRBV12-3 or TRBV12-4, with no clear D. The CDR3 contains 14 residues. In DNA, the CDR3 is TGTGCCAGCAGCTACTCCGCGGCCGGAAACACCATATACTTT. Amino acids: CASSYSAAGNTIYF.

J is TRBJ2-7 and V is TRBV7-2; 14 positions match TRBD2. The CDR3 consists of 16 residues. V shed 4 bases and J 2 bases; nucleotides not matched to a gene: 4. The germline V gene has CDR1 SGHTA and CDR2 FQGNSA. CDR3 region: CASSYQTSGGAYEQYF. CDR3 DNA sequence: TGTGCCAGCAGCTACCAGACTAGCGGGGGGGCCTACGAGCAGTACTTC.

The V and J genes are TRBV4-2 and TRBJ2-7; 7 bases align to TRBD1. Per the germline V gene, CDR1 is LGHNA and CDR2 is YNFKEQ. CDR3 length equals 13 residues. Trimming cost V 2 bases and J 6 bases; bases outside gene matches: 4. This CDR3 reads CASSQRQGCEQYF. The CDR3 DNA is TGTGCCAGCAGCCAAAGACAGGGCTGCGAGCAGTACTTC.

The table lists this clonotype with a few counts. The chain recombines TRBV15 with TRBJ2-6; 7 bases match TRBD1. The CDR3 runs 19 residues. V trimming: 4 bases; J trimming: 1 base; junction bases outside the gene matches: 13. CDR1 is LNHNV and CDR2 is YYDKDF in the germline V gene (reference sequence). The CDR3 nucleotides are TGTGCCACCAGCAAAAGGGACAGTTATCCCGAATCTGGGGCCAACGTCCTGACTTTC. Its translation: CATSKRDSYPESGANVLTF.

The V gene is TRBV5-6, the J gene TRBJ1-1; D is unresolved. Deletions cut 6 bases from V and 5 bases from J, with 17 bases between. This CDR3 has 14 residues. Germline V lookup: CDR1 SGHDT, CDR2 YYEEEE. The CDR3 DNA is TGTGCCAGCACCCCGACGGGGTCGGGGACTGAAGCTTTCTTT. It specifies CASTPTGSGTEAFF.

The CDR3 reads CASSPNGLAGSTDTQYF. The CDR3 DNA sequence: TGTGCCAGCAGCCCCAACGGACTAGCGGGGTCCACAGATACGCAGTATTTT. The J gene is TRBJ2-3, the V gene TRBV7-3; 12 bases map to TRBD2. Per germline, CDR1 SGHTA and CDR2 FQGTGA. The CDR3 extends over 17 amino acids. V dropped 5 bases and J dropped 2; count of bases not matched to a gene: 8.

This clonotype showed up just a few times. The genes are TRBV6-6 and TRBJ2-2, with no clear D. Germline V gene sequence: CDR1 MNHNY, CDR2 SVGAGI (reference sequence). The CDR3 loop spans 13 amino acids. V was pared by 6 bases and J by 3 bases, with 8 bases between. Here the CDR3 reads CASRKADTGELFF. The CDR3 DNA reads TGTGCCAGCAGAAAAGCAGACACCGGGGAGCTGTTTTTT.

Details on this clonotype: A single base separates this from a much larger clone, so it may be a read error. The genes are TRBV7-2 and TRBJ2-2; 9 bases are shared with TRBD1. Trimming removed 2 bases from V and 0 bases from J; junction bases left unmatched: 1. CDR3 length equals 16 residues. The germline V gene has CDR1 SGHTA and CDR2 FQGNSA. CDR3 in amino acids: CASSLYRGPNTGELFF. The CDR3 bases are TGTGCCAGCAGCTTATACAGGGGGCCGAACACCGGGGAGCTGTTTTTT.

This clonotype was seen more than once but under ten times. The genes are TRBV19 and TRBJ1-5, with D uncertain. The germline CDR1 and CDR2 sequences are LNHDA and SQIVND (reference sequence). The CDR3 sequence is 11 residues long. The germline V and J ends were trimmed by 9 bases and 5 bases, with 8 bases remaining between them. CDR3 nucleotides: TGTGCCAGCGGCAGTTATCAGCCCCAGCATTTT. Its protein is CASGSYQPQHF.